Listed below are T cell receptor beta chains from one sample, sequenced in a study of T cells in tuberculosis. Method: immunoSEQ multiplex PCR; TCRdb's copy keeps in-frame clones and lacks some. Of about 59,000 clones in the sample, roughly 79% were seen once. The material sequenced was CD1b-GMM tetramer-negative cells sorted from PBMCs. These receptors were taken from an adult woman with latent tuberculosis. Both conserved end residues are part of each CDR3.

J gene: TRBJ1-2; CDR3 length: 15; V gene: TRBV19; CDR3 protein: CASSGRQGPSYGYTF
J gene: TRBJ2-1; CDR3 length: 16; V gene: TRBV5-1; CDR3 protein: CASSLGGGGKYNEQFF
J gene: TRBJ1-4; CDR3 length: 13; V gene: TRBV2; CDR3 protein: CASYRSTNEKLFF
J gene: TRBJ2-7; CDR3 length: 17; V gene: TRBV5-6; CDR3 protein: CASSPRLAGRSSYEQYF
J gene: TRBJ2-7; CDR3 length: 14; V gene: TRBV6-5; CDR3 protein: CASRSSGSGYEQYF
J gene: TRBJ2-3; CDR3 length: 14; V gene: TRBV19; CDR3 protein: CASSINSRTDTQYF
J gene: TRBJ1-2; CDR3 length: 16; V gene: TRBV5-1; CDR3 protein: CASIPKRIMINYGYTF
J gene: TRBJ1-1; CDR3 length: 16; V gene: TRBV14; CDR3 protein: CASSRFRDRVNTEAFF
J gene: TRBJ1-4; CDR3 length: 15; V gene: TRBV6-5; CDR3 protein: CASSPLTGRGEKLFF
J gene: TRBJ1-1; CDR3 length: 14; V gene: TRBV2; CDR3 protein: CASTRQGRDQEAFF
J gene: TRBJ2-5; CDR3 length: 14; V gene: TRBV6-5; CDR3 protein: CASSYDARKETQYF
J gene: TRBJ1-2; CDR3 length: 15; V gene: TRBV6-1; CDR3 protein: CASRNNGQGAYGYTF
J gene: TRBJ2-7; CDR3 length: 15; V gene: TRBV7-2; CDR3 protein: CASSLDRSGGNEQYF
J gene: TRBJ2-3; CDR3 length: 16; V gene: TRBV5-1; CDR3 protein: CASSLGGTSGKNTQYF
J gene: TRBJ1-1; CDR3 length: 12; V gene: TRBV28; CDR3 protein: CASSTRTGKAFF
J gene: TRBJ1-6; CDR3 length: 16; V gene: TRBV5-6; CDR3 protein: CASSLAVVRANSPLHF
J gene: TRBJ1-2; CDR3 length: 12; V gene: TRBV6-5; CDR3 protein: CASRSGSYGYTF
J gene: TRBJ2-7; CDR3 length: 14; V gene: TRBV4-1; CDR3 protein: CASSRGGYGYEQYF
J gene: TRBJ1-1; CDR3 length: 14; V gene: TRBV5-1; CDR3 protein: CASKEDSLNTEAFF
J gene: TRBJ2-1; CDR3 length: 13; V gene: TRBV18; CDR3 protein: CASSPTGIGEQFF
J gene: TRBJ2-1; CDR3 length: 15; V gene: TRBV19; CDR3 protein: CASSGGGLATDEQFF
J gene: TRBJ1-5; CDR3 length: 13; V gene: TRBV6-5; CDR3 protein: CASSAQVNQPQHF
J gene: TRBJ2-2; CDR3 length: 13; V gene: TRBV5-1; CDR3 protein: CASSSRGAGELFF
J gene: TRBJ2-2; CDR3 length: 18; V gene: TRBV14; CDR3 protein: CASSQGLKSGRASGELFF
J gene: TRBJ1-5; CDR3 length: 15; V gene: TRBV5-4; CDR3 protein: CASSPDRKGNQPQHF
J gene: TRBJ1-2; CDR3 length: 16; V gene: TRBV27; CDR3 protein: CASSRAGQELIYGYTF
J gene: TRBJ2-3; CDR3 length: 18; V gene: TRBV5-1; CDR3 protein: CASSSPPGLAGDPDTQYF
J gene: TRBJ2-2; CDR3 length: 19; V gene: TRBV19; CDR3 protein: CASSTLPGLAGARAGELFF
J gene: TRBJ2-1; CDR3 length: 12; V gene: TRBV29-1; CDR3 protein: CSHHRGWNEQFF
J gene: TRBJ2-7; CDR3 length: 15; V gene: TRBV11-2; CDR3 protein: CASSLGAGWVYEQYF
J gene: TRBJ1-1; CDR3 length: 12; V gene: TRBV6-5; CDR3 protein: CASSSGQGTTFF
J gene: TRBJ2-4; CDR3 length: 13; V gene: TRBV7-2; CDR3 protein: CASSLDRGTIQYF
J gene: TRBJ1-1; CDR3 length: 12; V gene: TRBV19; CDR3 protein: CASPGTGGEAFF
J gene: TRBJ2-7; CDR3 length: 12; V gene: TRBV2; CDR3 protein: CASSLQVFEQYF
J gene: TRBJ1-1; CDR3 length: 14; V gene: TRBV5-8; CDR3 protein: CASSTIRGHTEAFF
J gene: TRBJ2-7; CDR3 length: 15; V gene: TRBV5-8; CDR3 protein: CASSLAAGINYEQYF
J gene: TRBJ2-1; CDR3 length: 15; V gene: TRBV6-6; CDR3 protein: CASSSSHGLAGEKFF
J gene: TRBJ2-3; CDR3 length: 15; V gene: TRBV6-6; CDR3 protein: CASSYGDRGPDTQYF
J gene: TRBJ1-2; CDR3 length: 16; V gene: TRBV6-1; CDR3 protein: CASSGVAGQVNYGYTF
J gene: TRBJ1-1; CDR3 length: 17; V gene: TRBV14; CDR3 protein: CASSQAGTGGRRGKAFF
J gene: TRBJ2-7; CDR3 length: 16; V gene: TRBV13; CDR3 protein: CASSLRTSGVQYEQYF
J gene: TRBJ1-1; CDR3 length: 14; V gene: TRBV7-8; CDR3 protein: CASSPMEGNTEAFF
J gene: TRBJ2-1; CDR3 length: 17; V gene: TRBV7-9; CDR3 protein: CASSLPPRLAFYNEQFF
J gene: TRBJ2-5; CDR3 length: 17; V gene: TRBV5-1; CDR3 protein: CASSLGARTAAQETQYF
J gene: TRBJ2-4; CDR3 length: 18; V gene: TRBV7-2; CDR3 protein: CASSETSGGLLAKNIQYF
J gene: TRBJ1-1; CDR3 length: 14; V gene: TRBV2; CDR3 protein: CASSKRTVGTEAFF
J gene: TRBJ2-5; CDR3 length: 14; V gene: TRBV2; CDR3 protein: CASSPGQAQETQYF
J gene: TRBJ1-3; CDR3 length: 15; V gene: TRBV7-2; CDR3 protein: CASSPRQRSGNTIYF
J gene: TRBJ2-2; CDR3 length: 15; V gene: TRBV7-2; CDR3 protein: CASSSTGARAGELFF